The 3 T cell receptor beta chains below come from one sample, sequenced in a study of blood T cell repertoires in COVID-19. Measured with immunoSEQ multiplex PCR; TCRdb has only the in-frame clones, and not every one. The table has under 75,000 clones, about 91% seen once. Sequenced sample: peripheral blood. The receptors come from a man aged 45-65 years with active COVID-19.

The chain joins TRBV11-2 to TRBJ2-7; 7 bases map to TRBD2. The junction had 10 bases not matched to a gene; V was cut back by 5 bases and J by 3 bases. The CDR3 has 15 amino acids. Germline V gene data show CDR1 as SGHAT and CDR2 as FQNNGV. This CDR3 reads CASSHPLAPGYEQYF. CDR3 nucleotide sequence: TGTGCCAGCAGCCACCCACTAGCGCCTGGCTACGAGCAGTACTTC. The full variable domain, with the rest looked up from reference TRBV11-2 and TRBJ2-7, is EAGVAQSPRYKIIEKRQSVAFWCNPISGHATLYWYQQILGQGPKLLIQFQNNGVVDDSQLPKDRFSAERLKGVDSTLKIQPAKLEDSAVYLCASSHPLAPGYEQYFGPGTRLTVT.

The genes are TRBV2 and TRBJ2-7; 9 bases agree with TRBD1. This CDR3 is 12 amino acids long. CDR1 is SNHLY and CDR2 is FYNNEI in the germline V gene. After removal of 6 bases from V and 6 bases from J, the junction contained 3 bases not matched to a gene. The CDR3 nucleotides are TGTGCCAGCAGGGACAGGGGACTCGAGCAGTACTTC. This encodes CASRDRGLEQYF.

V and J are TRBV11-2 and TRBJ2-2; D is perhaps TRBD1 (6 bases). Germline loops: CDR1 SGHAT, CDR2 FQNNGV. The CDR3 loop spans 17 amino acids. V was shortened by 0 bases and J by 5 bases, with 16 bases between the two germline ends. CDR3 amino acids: CASSLEGGRGRTGELFF. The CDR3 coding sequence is TGTGCCAGCAGCTTAGAGGGTGGCAGGGGAAGAACCGGGGAGCTGTTTTTT.